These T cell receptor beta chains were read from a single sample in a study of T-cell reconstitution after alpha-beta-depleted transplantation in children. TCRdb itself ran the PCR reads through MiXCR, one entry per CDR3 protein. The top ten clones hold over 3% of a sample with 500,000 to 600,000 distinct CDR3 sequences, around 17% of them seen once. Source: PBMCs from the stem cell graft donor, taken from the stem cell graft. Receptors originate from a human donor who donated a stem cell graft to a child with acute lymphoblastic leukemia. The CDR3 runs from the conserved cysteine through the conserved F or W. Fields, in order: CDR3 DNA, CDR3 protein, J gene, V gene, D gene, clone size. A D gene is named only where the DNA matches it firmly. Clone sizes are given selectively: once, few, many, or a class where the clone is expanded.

TGCGCCAGCAGCGGGGTCGTCCCGGCCGGCTACACCTTC | CASSGVVPAGYTF | TRBJ1-2 | TRBV5-1 | NA | NA
TGTGCCAGCAGATTTCCCGGACTAGCGGTCGACAATGAGCAGTTCTTC | CASRFPGLAVDNEQFF | TRBJ2-1 | TRBV7-9 | TRBD2 | NA
TGCGCCAGCAGCGCTAGCGGGATGAGCAACAATGAGCAGTTCTTC | CASSASGMSNNEQFF | TRBJ2-1 | TRBV5-1 | TRBD2 | few
TGTGCCACCAGCCCCTCGGAGACCGGGGAGCTGTTTTTT | CATSPSETGELFF | TRBJ2-2 | TRBV15 | NA | NA
TGTGCCAGCAGCGTAGAAGGGGGCCCGATGCAAGATACGCAGTATTTT | CASSVEGGPMQDTQYF | TRBJ2-3 | TRBV9 | TRBD1 | few
TGTGCCAGCAGCACCTCCCGCCTCGGGGGGGCCCTCCACTTT | CASSTSRLGGALHF | TRBJ1-6 | TRBV7-8 | NA | few
TGCGCCAGCAGCCATCCATCAGTCCCGGAGCAGTACTTC | CASSHPSVPEQYF | TRBJ2-7 | TRBV4-1 | NA | NA
TGTGCCTGGAGTGTAACCCGACAGGGTGAAGCTTTCTTT | CAWSVTRQGEAFF | TRBJ1-1 | TRBV30 | TRBD1 | NA
TGTGCCAGCAGCCCCCTCGATTCTGGGTGGTACAATGAGCAGTTCTTC | CASSPLDSGWYNEQFF | TRBJ2-1 | TRBV28 | NA | NA
TGCGCCAGCAGTCAAAGCCCAGCGGGGGTTCAAGAGACCCAGTACTTC | CASSQSPAGVQETQYF | TRBJ2-5 | TRBV23-1 | TRBD2 | few
TGTGCCAGCAGTCCGACGGCCACCTATGGCTACACCTTC | CASSPTATYGYTF | TRBJ1-2 | TRBV6-1 | NA | NA
TGTGCCAGCAGCAAAGATTGGGTGGGGGGCAATCAGCCCCAGCATTTT | CASSKDWVGGNQPQHF | TRBJ1-5 | TRBV21-1 | NA | few
TGTGCCAGCTCACCTTCTCGGACAGGGGGCACCCAGCCCCAGCATTTT | CASSPSRTGGTQPQHF | TRBJ1-5 | TRBV18 | TRBD1 | few
TGTGCCAGCAGTTTAGACAGAAGGAATCAGCCCCAGCATTTT | CASSLDRRNQPQHF | TRBJ1-5 | TRBV27 | NA | NA
TGTGCCACCAAGGGGGTGGACTACAATGAGCAGTTCTTC | CATKGVDYNEQFF | TRBJ2-1 | TRBV15 | NA | few
TGTGCCAGCAGCCCCCTGGGAAGGGCTAGCGGGAGATCCTACGAGCAGTACTTC | CASSPLGRASGRSYEQYF | TRBJ2-7 | TRBV11-2 | TRBD2 | NA
TGTGCCAGCAGCCAAGAGCCTGGCAGAGCCTACGAGCAGTACTTC | CASSQEPGRAYEQYF | TRBJ2-7 | TRBV3-1 | NA | few
TGCAGTGCTAGAACCCGGACGGATCACCAACCTTATTCGAATGAGCAGTTCTTC | CSARTRTDHQPYSNEQFF | TRBJ2-1 | TRBV20-1 | NA | few
TGCGCCACGGGGAGAGACAGGGTCGACGGCTACACCTTC | CATGRDRVDGYTF | TRBJ1-2 | TRBV10-2 | TRBD1 | few
TGCAGCGTCGGAGACACAACCTACGAGCAGTACTTC | CSVGDTTYEQYF | TRBJ2-7 | TRBV29-1 | NA | NA
TGTGCCAGCAGCTCAACTAATGAAAAACTGTTTTTT | CASSSTNEKLFF | TRBJ1-4 | TRBV7-9 | NA | few
TGTGCCACCAGTGGGACTGGGGCCAACGAGCAGTACTTC | CATSGTGANEQYF | TRBJ2-7 | TRBV24-1 | NA | few
TGCGCCAGCAGCCAGGCTCAGGCGGCGGGAGCATTAGAGACCCAGTACTTC | CASSQAQAAGALETQYF | TRBJ2-5 | TRBV4-1 | TRBD2 | few
TGCAGCGTCCTGGGGAACACAGATACGCAGTATTTT | CSVLGNTDTQYF | TRBJ2-3 | TRBV29-1 | NA | NA
TGCGCCAGCCGGCCGAATTACCTGGCGGGAGAGATCTACGAGCAGTACTTC | CASRPNYLAGEIYEQYF | TRBJ2-7 | TRBV4-1 | TRBD2 | few
TGTGCCAGCAGGTCAGACAGGGGAGACTATGGCTACACCTTC | CASRSDRGDYGYTF | TRBJ1-2 | TRBV7-2 | TRBD1 | NA
TGTGCCAGCAGCTTCCCGAGTCGGGATACGCAGTATTTT | CASSFPSRDTQYF | TRBJ2-3 | TRBV7-9 | NA | NA
TGCGCCAGCACCGTGAGGGAGAGCGGGAGGGGCACAGATACGCAGTGTTTT | CASTVRESGRGTDTQCF | TRBJ2-3 | TRBV5-1 | TRBD2 | NA
TGCGCCAGCAGTTTCTGGACAACTCCGAACACCGGGGAGCTGTTTTTT | CASSFWTTPNTGELFF | TRBJ2-2 | TRBV5-1 | NA | few
TGTGCCAGCAGCCAAGCCGGGACTAGCTCCTACAATGAGCAGTTCTTC | CASSQAGTSSYNEQFF | TRBJ2-1 | TRBV14 | TRBD2 | NA
TGCAGTGCTAGAGATCTTCTGCTGGTCACTGAAGCTTTCTTT | CSARDLLLVTEAFF | TRBJ1-1 | TRBV20-1 | NA | NA